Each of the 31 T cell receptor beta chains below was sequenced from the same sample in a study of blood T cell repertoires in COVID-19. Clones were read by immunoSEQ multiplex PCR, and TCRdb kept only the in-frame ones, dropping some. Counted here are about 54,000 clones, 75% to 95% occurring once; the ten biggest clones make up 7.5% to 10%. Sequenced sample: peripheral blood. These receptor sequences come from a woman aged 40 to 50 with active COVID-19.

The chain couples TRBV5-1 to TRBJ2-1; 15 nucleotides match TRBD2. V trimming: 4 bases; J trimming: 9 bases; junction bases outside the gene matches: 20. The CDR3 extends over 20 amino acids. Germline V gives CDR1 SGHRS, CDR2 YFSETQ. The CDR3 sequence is CASSVGLAGGPRIFFSEQFF. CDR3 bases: TGCGCCAGCAGCGTCGGACTAGCGGGGGGGCCACGGATTTTCTTCAGTGAGCAGTTCTTC.

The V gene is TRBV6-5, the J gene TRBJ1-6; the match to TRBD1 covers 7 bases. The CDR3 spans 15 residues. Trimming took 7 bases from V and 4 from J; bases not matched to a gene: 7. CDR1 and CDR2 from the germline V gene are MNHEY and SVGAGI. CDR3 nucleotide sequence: TGTGCCAGCAACTCCGGACAGGTATATAATTCACCCCTCCACTTT. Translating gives CASNSGQVYNSPLHF.

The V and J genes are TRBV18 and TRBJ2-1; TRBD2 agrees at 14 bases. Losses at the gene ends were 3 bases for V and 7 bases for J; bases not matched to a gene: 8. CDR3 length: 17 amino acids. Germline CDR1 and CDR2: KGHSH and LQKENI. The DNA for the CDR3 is TGTGCCAGCTCACCCTCCGGGACTAGCGGGGGAGCAAATGAGCAGTTCTTC. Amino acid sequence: CASSPSGTSGGANEQFF.

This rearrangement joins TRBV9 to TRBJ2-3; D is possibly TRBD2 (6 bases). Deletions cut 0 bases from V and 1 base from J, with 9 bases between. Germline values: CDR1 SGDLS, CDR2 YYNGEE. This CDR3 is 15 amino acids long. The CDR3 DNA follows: TGTGCCAGCAGCGTAGAGGAGCGGGGCACAGATACGCAGTATTTT. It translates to CASSVEERGTDTQYF. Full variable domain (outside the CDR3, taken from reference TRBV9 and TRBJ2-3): DSGVTQTPKHLITATGQRVTLRCSPRSGDLSVYWYQQSLDQGLQFLIQYYNGEERAKGNILERFSAQQFPDLHSELNLSSLELGDSALYFCASSVEERGTDTQYFGPGTRLTVL.

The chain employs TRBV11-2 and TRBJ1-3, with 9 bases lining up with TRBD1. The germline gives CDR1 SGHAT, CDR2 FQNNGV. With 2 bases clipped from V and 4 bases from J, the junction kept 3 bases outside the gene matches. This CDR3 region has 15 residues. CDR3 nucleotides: TGTGCCAGCAGCTTAACCGGGACAGGGGGAAACACCATATATTTT. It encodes CASSLTGTGGNTIYF.

The CDR3 sequence: CASSLMESVYEQYF. The CDR3 nucleotides read TGTGCCAGCAGCTTAATGGAGTCGGTCTACGAGCAGTACTTC. J is TRBJ2-7 and V is TRBV7-9, with D unclear. Germline V gene lookup returns CDR1 SEHNR and CDR2 FQNEAQ (reference sequence). This CDR3 spans 14 amino acids. Deletions cut 2 bases from V and 3 bases from J, with 11 bases between.

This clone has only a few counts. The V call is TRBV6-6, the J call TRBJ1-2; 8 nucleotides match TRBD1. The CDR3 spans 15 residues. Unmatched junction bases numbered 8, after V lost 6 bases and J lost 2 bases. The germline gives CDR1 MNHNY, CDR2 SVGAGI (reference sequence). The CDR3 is CASSHTQGENYGYTF. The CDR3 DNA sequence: TGTGCCAGCAGCCACACACAGGGGGAAAACTATGGCTACACCTTC.

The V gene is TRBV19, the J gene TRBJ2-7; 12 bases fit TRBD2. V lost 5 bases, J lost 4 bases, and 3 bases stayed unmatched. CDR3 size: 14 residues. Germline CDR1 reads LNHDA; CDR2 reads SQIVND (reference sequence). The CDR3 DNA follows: TGTGCCAGTAGTGTCGGACTAGCGGGGTACGAGCAGTACTTC. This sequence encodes CASSVGLAGYEQYF.

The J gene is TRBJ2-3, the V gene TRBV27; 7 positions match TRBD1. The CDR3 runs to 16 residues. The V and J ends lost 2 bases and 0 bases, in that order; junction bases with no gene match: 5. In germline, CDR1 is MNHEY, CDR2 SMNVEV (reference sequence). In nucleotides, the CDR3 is TGTGCCAGCAGTTTAGGGACAGACTACAGCACAGATACGCAGTATTTT. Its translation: CASSLGTDYSTDTQYF.

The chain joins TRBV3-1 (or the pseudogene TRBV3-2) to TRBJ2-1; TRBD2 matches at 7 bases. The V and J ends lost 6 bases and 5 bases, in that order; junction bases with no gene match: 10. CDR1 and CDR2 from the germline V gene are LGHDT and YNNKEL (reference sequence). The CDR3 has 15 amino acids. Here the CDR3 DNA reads TGTGCCAGCAGTCCCGGGACTACGAGACACAATGAGCAGTTCTTC. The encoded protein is CASSPGTTRHNEQFF.

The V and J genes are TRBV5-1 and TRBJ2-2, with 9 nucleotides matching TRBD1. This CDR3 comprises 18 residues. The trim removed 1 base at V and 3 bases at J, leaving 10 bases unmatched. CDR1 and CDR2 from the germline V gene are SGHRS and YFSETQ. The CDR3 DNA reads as TGCGCCAGCAGCTTGTATGGACAGGGGCGCCTTTACACCGGGGAGCTGTTTTTT. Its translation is CASSLYGQGRLYTGELFF.

The CDR3 region is CATSEGGQVTDTQYF. For the CDR3, the DNA is TGTGCCACCAGTGAGGGGGGACAGGTCACAGATACGCAGTATTTT. The J gene is TRBJ2-3, the V gene TRBV24-1; 8 nucleotides match TRBD1. Looked up from germline, CDR1 is KGHDR and CDR2 is SFDVKD. The length of the CDR3 is 15 residues. With V trimmed by 4 bases and J by 2 bases, 4 bases remained unmatched.

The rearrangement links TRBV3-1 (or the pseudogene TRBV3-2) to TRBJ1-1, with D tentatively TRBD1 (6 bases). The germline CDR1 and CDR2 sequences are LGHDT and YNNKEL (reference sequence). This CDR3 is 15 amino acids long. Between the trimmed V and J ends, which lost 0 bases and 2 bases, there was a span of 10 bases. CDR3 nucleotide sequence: TGTGCCAGCAGCCAAGACAGGGGTTTTAACACTGAAGCTTTCTTT. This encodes CASSQDRGFNTEAFF.

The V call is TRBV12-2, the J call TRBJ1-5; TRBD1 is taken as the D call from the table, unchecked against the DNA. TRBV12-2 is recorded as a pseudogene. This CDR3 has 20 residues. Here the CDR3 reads CASRLANRDRGRYSNQPQHF. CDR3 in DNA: TGTGCAAGTCGCTTAGCGAACCGGGACAGGGGGCGATATAGCAATCAGCCCCAGCATTTT.

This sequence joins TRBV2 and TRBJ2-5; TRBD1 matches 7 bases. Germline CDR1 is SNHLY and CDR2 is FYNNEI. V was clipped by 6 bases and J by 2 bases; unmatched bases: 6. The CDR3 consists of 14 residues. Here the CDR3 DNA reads TGTGCCAGCAGCGAGACAGGGCAACAAGAGACCCAGTACTTC. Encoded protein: CASSETGQQETQYF. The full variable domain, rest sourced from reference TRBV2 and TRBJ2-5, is EPEVTQTPSHQVTQMGQEVILRCVPISNHLYFYWYRQILGQKVEFLVSFYNNEISEKSEIFDDQFSVERPDGSNFTLKIRSTKLEDSAMYFCASSETGQQETQYFGPGTRLLVL.

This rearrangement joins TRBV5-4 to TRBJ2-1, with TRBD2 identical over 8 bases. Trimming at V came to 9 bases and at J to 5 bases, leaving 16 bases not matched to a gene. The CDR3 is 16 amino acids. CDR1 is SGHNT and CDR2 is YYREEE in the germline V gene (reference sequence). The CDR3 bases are TGTGCCATCTACGAAGCAGGGCGGGGGGCCCACAATGAGCAGTTCTTC. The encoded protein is CAIYEAGRGAHNEQFF. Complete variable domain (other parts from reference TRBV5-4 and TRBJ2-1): ETGVTQSPTHLIKTRGQQVTLRCSSQSGHNTVSWYQQALGQGPQFIFQYYREEENGRGNFPPRFSGLQFPNYSSELNVNALELDDSALYLCAIYEAGRGAHNEQFFGPGTRLTVL.

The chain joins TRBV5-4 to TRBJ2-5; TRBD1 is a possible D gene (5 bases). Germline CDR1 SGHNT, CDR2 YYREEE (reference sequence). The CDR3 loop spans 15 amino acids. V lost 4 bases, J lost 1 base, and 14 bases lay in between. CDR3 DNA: TGTGCCAGCAGCCAAGCTCTGGACACCCAAGAGACCCAGTACTTC. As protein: CASSQALDTQETQYF.

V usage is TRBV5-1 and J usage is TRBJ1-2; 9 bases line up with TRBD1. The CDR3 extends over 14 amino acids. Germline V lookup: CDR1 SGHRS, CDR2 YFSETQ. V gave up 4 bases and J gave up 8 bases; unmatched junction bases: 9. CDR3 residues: CASSDFGTGFGYTF. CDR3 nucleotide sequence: TGCGCCAGCAGCGACTTCGGGACAGGGTTCGGCTACACCTTC.

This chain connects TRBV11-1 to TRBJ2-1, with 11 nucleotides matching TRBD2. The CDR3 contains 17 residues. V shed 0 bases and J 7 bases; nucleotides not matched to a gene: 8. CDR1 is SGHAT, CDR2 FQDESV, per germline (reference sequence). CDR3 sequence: CASSLALWASGGNEQFF. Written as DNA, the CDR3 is TGTGCCAGCAGCTTAGCGCTATGGGCTAGCGGGGGGAATGAGCAGTTCTTC.

CDR3 region: CASSMRYQETQYF. CDR3 DNA sequence: TGTGCCAGCAGTATGAGATACCAAGAGACCCAGTACTTC. This sequence joins TRBV27 and TRBJ2-5; no firm D call. The V gene's germline CDR1 is MNHEY and CDR2 SMNVEV (reference sequence). The CDR3 consists of 13 residues. Deletions cut 5 bases from V and 0 bases from J, with 7 bases between.

CDR3 coding DNA: TGTGCCAGCAGCTCGGGACAGTATTCAGAGACCCAGTACTTC. It specifies CASSSGQYSETQYF. The J gene is TRBJ2-5, the V gene TRBV11-3; 7 bases agree with TRBD1. There are 14 residues in the CDR3. CDR1 and CDR2 (germline): SGHNT, YENEEA. Trimming cost V 4 bases and J 4 bases; bases outside gene matches: 6.

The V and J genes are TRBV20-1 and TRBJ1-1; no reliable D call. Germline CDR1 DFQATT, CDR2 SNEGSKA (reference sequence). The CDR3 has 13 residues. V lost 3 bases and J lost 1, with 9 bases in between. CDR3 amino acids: CSASLFRNTEAFF. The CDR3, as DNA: TGCAGTGCTAGTCTTTTCCGGAACACTGAAGCTTTCTTT.

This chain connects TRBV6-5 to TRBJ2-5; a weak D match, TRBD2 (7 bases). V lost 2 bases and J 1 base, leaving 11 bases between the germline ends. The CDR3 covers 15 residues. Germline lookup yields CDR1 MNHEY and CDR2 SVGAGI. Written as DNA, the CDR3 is TGTGCCAGCAGTTACGGGGGGGCCACCCAAGAGACCCAGTACTTC. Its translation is CASSYGGATQETQYF.

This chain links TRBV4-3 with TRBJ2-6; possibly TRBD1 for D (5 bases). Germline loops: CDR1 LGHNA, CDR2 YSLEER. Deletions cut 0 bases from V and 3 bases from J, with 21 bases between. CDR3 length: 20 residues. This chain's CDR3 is CASSQEFGALATGGANVLTF. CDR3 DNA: TGCGCCAGCAGCCAAGAGTTTGGGGCGTTAGCTACGGGTGGGGCCAACGTCCTGACTTTC.

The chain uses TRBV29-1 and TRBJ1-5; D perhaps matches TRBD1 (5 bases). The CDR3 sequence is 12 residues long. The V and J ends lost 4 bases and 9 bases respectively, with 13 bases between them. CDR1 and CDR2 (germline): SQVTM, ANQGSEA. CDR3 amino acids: CSVGGASGPQHF. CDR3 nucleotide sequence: TGCAGCGTTGGCGGGGCCTCGGGGCCCCAGCATTTT.

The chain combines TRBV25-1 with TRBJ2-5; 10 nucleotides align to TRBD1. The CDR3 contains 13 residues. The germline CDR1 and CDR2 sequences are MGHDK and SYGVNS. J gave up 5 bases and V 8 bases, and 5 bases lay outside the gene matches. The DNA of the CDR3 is TGTGCCAGCGGGGGACAGGGGTCGGAGACCCAGTACTTC. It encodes CASGGQGSETQYF. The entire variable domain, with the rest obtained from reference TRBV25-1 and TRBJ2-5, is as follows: EADIYQTPRYLVIGTGKKITLECSQTMGHDKMYWYQQDPGMELHLIHYSYGVNSTEKGDLSSESTVSRIRTEHFPLTLESARPSHTSQYLCASGGQGSETQYFGPGTRLLVL.

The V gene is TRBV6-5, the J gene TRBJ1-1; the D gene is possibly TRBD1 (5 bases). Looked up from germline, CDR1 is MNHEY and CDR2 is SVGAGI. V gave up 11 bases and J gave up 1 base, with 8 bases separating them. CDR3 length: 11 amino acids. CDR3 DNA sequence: TGTGCCGCGGGACGGAACACTGAAGCTTTCTTT. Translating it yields CAAGRNTEAFF.

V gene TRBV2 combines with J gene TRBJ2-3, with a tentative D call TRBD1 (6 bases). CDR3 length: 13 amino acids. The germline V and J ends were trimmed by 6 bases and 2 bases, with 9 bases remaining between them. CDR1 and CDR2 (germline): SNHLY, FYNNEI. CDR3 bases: TGTGCCAGCAGACAGGGTATCACAGATACGCAGTATTTT. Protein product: CASRQGITDTQYF.

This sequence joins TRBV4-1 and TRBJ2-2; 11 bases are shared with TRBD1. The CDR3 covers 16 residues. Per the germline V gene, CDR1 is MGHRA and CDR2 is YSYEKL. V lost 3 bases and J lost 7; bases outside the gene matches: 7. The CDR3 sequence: CASSHGGQGAGGELFF. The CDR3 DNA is TGCGCCAGCAGCCACGGCGGACAGGGGGCTGGCGGGGAGCTGTTTTTT.

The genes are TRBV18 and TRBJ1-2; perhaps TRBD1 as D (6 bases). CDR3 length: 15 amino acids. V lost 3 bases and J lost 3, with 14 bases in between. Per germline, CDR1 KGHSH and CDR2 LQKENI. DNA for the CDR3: TGTGCCAGCTCACCTGGGACACCCGCGGACTATGGCTACACCTTC. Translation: CASSPGTPADYGYTF. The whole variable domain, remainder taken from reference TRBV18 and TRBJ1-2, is NAGVMQNPRHLVRRRGQEARLRCSPMKGHSHVYWYRQLPEEGLKFMVYLQKENIIDESGMPKERFSAEFPKEGPSILRIQQVVRGDSAAYFCASSPGTPADYGYTFGSGTRLTVV.

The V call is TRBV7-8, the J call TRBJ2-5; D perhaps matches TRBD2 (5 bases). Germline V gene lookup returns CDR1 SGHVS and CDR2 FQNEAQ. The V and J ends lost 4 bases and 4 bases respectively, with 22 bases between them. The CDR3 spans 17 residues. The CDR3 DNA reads TGTGCCAGCAGCTCGGGGAGTGGGGTTGTACAGAGAGAGACCCAGTACTTC. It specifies CASSSGSGVVQRETQYF. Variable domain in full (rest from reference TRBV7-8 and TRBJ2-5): GAGVSQSPRYKVAKRGQDVALRCDPISGHVSLFWYQQALGQGPEFLTYFQNEAQLDKSGLPSDRFFAERPEGSVSTLKIQRTQQEDSAVYLCASSSGSGVVQRETQYFGPGTRLLVL.